This entry lists 13 T cell receptor beta chains sequenced from one sample in a study of blood T cell repertoires in COVID-19. Clones were read by immunoSEQ multiplex PCR, and TCRdb kept only the in-frame ones, dropping some. The sample lists approximately 280,000 clones, over 75% occurring once. Material: peripheral blood. Receptors originate from a woman aged 55-75 years with acute or convalescent COVID-19.

The rearrangement joins TRBV6-2 or TRBV6-3 to TRBJ1-5, with TRBD1 identical over 10 bases. CDR1 is MNHEY, CDR2 SVGEGT, per germline. V lost 6 bases and J lost 6; bases outside the gene matches: 8. This CDR3 spans 15 amino acids. DNA of the CDR3: TGTGCCAGCAGCCTCGACAGGGGGCCTTTTCAGCCCCAGCATTTT. Translating it yields CASSLDRGPFQPQHF.

The chain uses TRBV14 and TRBJ2-1, with 8 nucleotides matching TRBD2. The CDR3 is 16 residues long. After removal of 4 bases from V and 1 base from J, the junction contained 6 bases not matched to a gene. Germline values: CDR1 SGHDN, CDR2 FVKESK. The CDR3 DNA sequence: TGTGCCAGCAGCCGCCATACTAGCGGATCCTACAATGAGCAGTTCTTC. Translated: CASSRHTSGSYNEQFF.

The chain links TRBV7-3 to TRBJ1-1; 7 nucleotides line up with TRBD1. V lost 2 bases and J lost 2; bases outside the gene matches: 2. This CDR3 region has 14 residues. CDR1 and CDR2 from the germline V gene are SGHTA and FQGTGA. The CDR3 DNA is TGTGCCAGCAGCTTACGACAGGGTAACACTGAAGCTTTCTTT. Translated: CASSLRQGNTEAFF.

The CDR3 loop reads CASSQEGGPYYEQYF. Here the CDR3 DNA reads TGCGCCAGCAGCCAAGAAGGGGGTCCCTACTACGAGCAGTACTTC. The chain has TRBV4-1 and TRBJ2-7; perhaps TRBD1 as D (6 bases). The germline V gene encodes CDR1 MGHRA and CDR2 YSYEKL. Trimming took off 0 bases at V and 3 bases at J, with 12 bases between the two ends. The CDR3 contains 15 residues.

This rearrangement joins TRBV6-1 to TRBJ1-6; tentative D call: TRBD1 (5 bases). Germline assignment: CDR1 MNHNS and CDR2 SASEGT. V was shortened by 3 bases and J by 7 bases, with 7 bases between the two germline ends. There are 13 residues in the CDR3. This chain's CDR3 is CASSEGLNSPLHF. CDR3 DNA sequence: TGTGCCAGCAGTGAGGGGCTGAATTCACCCCTCCACTTT.

The CDR3 DNA sequence: TGTGCCAGCAGCCAAGCGGGGGTAGCGGGAGCTTATACGCAGTATTTT. Translating it yields CASSQAGVAGAYTQYF. This chain links TRBV4-2 with TRBJ2-3, with TRBD2 matching 9 bases. CDR1 LGHNA and CDR2 YNFKEQ come from the germline V gene. Trimming at V came to 1 base and at J to 7 bases, leaving 9 bases not matched to a gene. This CDR3 comprises 16 residues.

This sequence joins TRBV5-6 and TRBJ1-2; a possible D gene is TRBD1 (5 bases). Germline V gene sequence: CDR1 SGHDT, CDR2 YYEEEE. This CDR3 is 12 amino acids long. V lost 5 bases and J lost 4, with 9 bases in between. The CDR3 loop reads CASRTALYGYTF. Written as DNA, the CDR3 is TGTGCCAGCAGGACAGCACTCTATGGCTACACCTTC.

The chain links TRBV27 to TRBJ2-2; D uncertain. The V gene lost 6 bases and the J gene lost 9 bases, with 8 bases spanning the gap. The CDR3 has 11 amino acids. Germline lookup yields CDR1 MNHEY and CDR2 SMNVEV (reference sequence). The CDR3 region is CASRYSRELFF. As DNA, the CDR3 is TGTGCCAGCAGGTACAGCCGGGAGCTGTTTTTT.

The CDR3 DNA reads as TGTGCCAGCAGTTGGGGGGAGTCCGGGGAGCTGTTTTTT. As protein: CASSWGESGELFF. The chain couples TRBV12-3 or TRBV12-4 to TRBJ2-2; TRBD2 is a possible D gene (6 bases). The V gene lost 4 bases and the J gene lost 6 bases, with 9 bases spanning the gap. The CDR3 is 13 residues long.

This clone was counted a few times. This rearrangement joins TRBV5-5 to TRBJ2-7, with TRBD1 matching 7 bases. After removal of 0 bases from V and 4 bases from J, the junction contained 4 bases not matched to a gene. Germline V gives CDR1 SGHKS, CDR2 YYEKEE (reference sequence). This CDR3 is 14 amino acids long. The CDR3 DNA sequence: TGTGCCAGCAGCTTGGGGGGACAGTTATACGAGCAGTACTTC. Translation: CASSLGGQLYEQYF.

J is TRBJ1-5 and V is TRBV30; TRBD1 matches 12 bases. The CDR3 sequence is 14 residues long. Losses at the gene ends were 5 bases for V and 7 bases for J; bases not matched to a gene: 6. CDR1 and CDR2 from the germline V gene are GTSNPN and SVGIG (reference sequence). CDR3 sequence reads: CAWGDRGLRQPQHF. The CDR3 nucleotides are TGTGCCTGGGGGGACAGGGGGCTACGACAGCCCCAGCATTTT.

The chain is built from TRBV18 and TRBJ1-2; 9 bases agree with TRBD1. Looked up from germline, CDR1 is KGHSH and CDR2 is LQKENI. The CDR3 length is 16 residues. The ends lost 4 bases at V and 0 bases at J; junction bases unmatched: 6. CDR3 bases: TGTGCCAGCTCACGGGCGGACAGGGGACCTAACTATGGCTACACCTTC. Its protein product is CASSRADRGPNYGYTF.

The chain couples TRBV7-9 to TRBJ2-3, with D possibly TRBD1 on 6 matching bases. This CDR3 region has 15 residues. Trimming took off 5 bases at V and 2 bases at J, with 14 bases between the two ends. Germline CDR1 SEHNR, CDR2 FQNEAQ (reference sequence). For the CDR3, the DNA is TGTGCCAGCAGCCCTCCAGGACAGTTCACAGATACGCAGTATTTT. Translating gives CASSPPGQFTDTQYF. The entire variable domain, with the rest obtained from reference TRBV7-9 and TRBJ2-3, is as follows: DTGVSQNPRHKITKRGQNVTFRCDPISEHNRLYWYRQTLGQGPEFLTYFQNEAQLEKSRLLSDRFSAERPKGSFSTLEIQRTEQGDSAMYLCASSPPGQFTDTQYFGPGTRLTVL.